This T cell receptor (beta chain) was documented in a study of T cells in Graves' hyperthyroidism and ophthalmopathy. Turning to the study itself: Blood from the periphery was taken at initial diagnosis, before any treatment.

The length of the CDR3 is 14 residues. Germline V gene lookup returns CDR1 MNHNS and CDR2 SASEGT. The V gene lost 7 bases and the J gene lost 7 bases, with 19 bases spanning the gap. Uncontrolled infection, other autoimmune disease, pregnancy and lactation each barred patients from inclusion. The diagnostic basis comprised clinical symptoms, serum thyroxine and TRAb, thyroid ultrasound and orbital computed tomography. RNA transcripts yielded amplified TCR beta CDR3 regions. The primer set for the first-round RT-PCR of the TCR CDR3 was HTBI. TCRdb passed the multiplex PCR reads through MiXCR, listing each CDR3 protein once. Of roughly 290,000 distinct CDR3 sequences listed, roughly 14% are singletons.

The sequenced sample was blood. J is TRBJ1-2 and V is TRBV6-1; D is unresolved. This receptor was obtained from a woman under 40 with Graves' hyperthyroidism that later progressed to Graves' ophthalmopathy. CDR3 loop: CASNTLQRVGGYTF. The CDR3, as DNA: TGTGCCAGCAACACGCTTCAACGGGTTGGTGGCTACACCTTC.